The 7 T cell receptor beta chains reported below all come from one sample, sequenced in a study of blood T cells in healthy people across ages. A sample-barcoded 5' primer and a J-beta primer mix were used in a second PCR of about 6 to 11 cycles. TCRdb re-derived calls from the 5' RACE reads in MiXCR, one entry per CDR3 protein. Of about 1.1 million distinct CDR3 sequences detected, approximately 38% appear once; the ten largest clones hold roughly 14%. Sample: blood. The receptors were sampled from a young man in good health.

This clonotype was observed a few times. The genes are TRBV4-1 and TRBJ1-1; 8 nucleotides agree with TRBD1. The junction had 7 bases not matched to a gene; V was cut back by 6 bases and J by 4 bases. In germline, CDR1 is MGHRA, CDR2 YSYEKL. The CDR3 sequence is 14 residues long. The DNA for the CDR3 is TGCGCCAGCAGTCAGGGGGCGGGAATCACTGAAGCTTTCTTT. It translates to CASSQGAGITEAFF.

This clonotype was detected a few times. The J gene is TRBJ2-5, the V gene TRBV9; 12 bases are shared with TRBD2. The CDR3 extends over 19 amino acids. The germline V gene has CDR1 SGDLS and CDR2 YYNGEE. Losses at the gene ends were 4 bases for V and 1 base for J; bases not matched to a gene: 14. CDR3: CASSPRATSGGPSQETQYF. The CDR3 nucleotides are TGTGCCAGCAGCCCTAGGGCAACTAGCGGGGGGCCATCCCAAGAGACCCAGTACTTC. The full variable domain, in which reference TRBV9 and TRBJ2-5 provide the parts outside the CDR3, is DSGVTQTPKHLITATGQRVTLRCSPRSGDLSVYWYQQSLDQGLQFLIQYYNGEERAKGNILERFSAQQFPDLHSELNLSSLELGDSALYFCASSPRATSGGPSQETQYFGPGTRLLVL.

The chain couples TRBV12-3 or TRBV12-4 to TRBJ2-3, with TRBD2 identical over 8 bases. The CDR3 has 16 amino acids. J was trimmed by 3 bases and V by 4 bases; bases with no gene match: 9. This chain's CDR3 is CASSSAGGLGTDTQYF. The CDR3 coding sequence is TGTGCCAGCAGTTCCGCTGGGGGACTAGGTACAGATACGCAGTATTTT.

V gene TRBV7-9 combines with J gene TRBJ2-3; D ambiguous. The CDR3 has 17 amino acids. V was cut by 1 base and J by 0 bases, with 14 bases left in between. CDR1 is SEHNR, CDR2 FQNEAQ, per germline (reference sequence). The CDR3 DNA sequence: TGTGCCAGCAGCTTAGATTCCAGGACCTCTAGCACAGATACGCAGTATTTT. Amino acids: CASSLDSRTSSTDTQYF.

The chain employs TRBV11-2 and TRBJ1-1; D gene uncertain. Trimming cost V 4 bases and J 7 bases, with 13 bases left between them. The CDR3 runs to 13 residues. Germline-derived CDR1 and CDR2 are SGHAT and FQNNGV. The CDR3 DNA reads TGTGCCAGCAGCTCCCGGGTCCCCCATGAAGCTTTCTTT. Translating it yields CASSSRVPHEAFF.

The CDR3: CAISPQTGTFYNEQFF. CDR3 sequence (DNA): TGTGCCATCAGTCCCCAAACCGGGACATTTTACAATGAGCAGTTCTTC. The chain uses TRBV10-3 and TRBJ2-1; D is perhaps TRBD1 (6 bases). Trimming pared 5 bases from V and 4 bases from J, leaving 18 bases between. This CDR3 has 16 residues. Germline CDR1 is ENHRY and CDR2 is SYGVKD.

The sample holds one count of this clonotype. DNA for the CDR3: TGCAGTGCCCTCTCGGGTGACAGGGGATACAATGAGCAGTTCTTC. The encoded protein is CSALSGDRGYNEQFF. The chain carries TRBV20-1 and TRBJ2-1, with TRBD1 identical over 8 bases. This CDR3 contains 15 residues. The ends lost 6 bases at V and 4 bases at J; junction bases unmatched: 11. CDR1 DFQATT and CDR2 SNEGSKA come from the germline V gene (reference sequence).